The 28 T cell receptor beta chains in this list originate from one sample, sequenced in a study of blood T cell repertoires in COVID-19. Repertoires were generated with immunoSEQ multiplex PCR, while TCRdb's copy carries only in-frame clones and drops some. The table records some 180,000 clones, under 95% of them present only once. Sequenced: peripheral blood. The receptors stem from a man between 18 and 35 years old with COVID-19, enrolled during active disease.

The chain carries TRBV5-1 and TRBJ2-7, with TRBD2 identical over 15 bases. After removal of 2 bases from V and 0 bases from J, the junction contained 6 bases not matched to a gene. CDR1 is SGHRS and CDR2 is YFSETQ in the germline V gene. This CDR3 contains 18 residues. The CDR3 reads CASSFPGTSGRSSYEQYF. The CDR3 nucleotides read TGCGCCAGCAGCTTCCCCGGGACTAGCGGGAGGAGCTCCTACGAGCAGTACTTC.

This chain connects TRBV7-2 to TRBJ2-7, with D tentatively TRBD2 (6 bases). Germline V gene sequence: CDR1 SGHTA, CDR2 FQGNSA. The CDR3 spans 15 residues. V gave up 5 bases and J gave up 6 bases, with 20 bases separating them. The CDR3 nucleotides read TGTGCCAGCAGCCCCTTGAGGGGAGGAGGCGCCGAGCAGTACTTC. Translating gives CASSPLRGGGAEQYF.

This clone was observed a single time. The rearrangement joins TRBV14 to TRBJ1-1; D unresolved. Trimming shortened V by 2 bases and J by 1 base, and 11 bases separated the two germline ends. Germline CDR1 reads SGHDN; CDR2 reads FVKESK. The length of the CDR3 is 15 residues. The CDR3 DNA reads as TGTGCCAGCAGCCAACATCCAGTACCGAACACTGAAGCTTTCTTT. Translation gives CASSQHPVPNTEAFF.

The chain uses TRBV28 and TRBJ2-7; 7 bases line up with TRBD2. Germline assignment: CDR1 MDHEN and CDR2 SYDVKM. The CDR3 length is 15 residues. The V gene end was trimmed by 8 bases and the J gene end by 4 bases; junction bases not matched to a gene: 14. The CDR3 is CASSFPFGGGYEQYF. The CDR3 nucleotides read TGTGCCAGCTCTTTCCCCTTTGGGGGGGGTTACGAGCAGTACTTC.

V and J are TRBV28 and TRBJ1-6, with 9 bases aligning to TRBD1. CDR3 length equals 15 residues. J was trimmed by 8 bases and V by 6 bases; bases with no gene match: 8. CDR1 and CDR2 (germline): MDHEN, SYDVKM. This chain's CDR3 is CASSPTGGRHSPLHF. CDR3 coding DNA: TGTGCCAGCAGCCCGACAGGGGGGCGGCATTCACCCCTCCACTTT.

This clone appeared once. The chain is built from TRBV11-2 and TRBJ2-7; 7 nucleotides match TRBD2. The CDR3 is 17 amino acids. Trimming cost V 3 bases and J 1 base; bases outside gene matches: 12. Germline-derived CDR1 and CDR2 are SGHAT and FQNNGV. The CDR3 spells CASSFVKGREFSYEQYF. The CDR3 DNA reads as TGTGCCAGCAGCTTTGTTAAAGGGAGGGAGTTTTCCTACGAGCAGTACTTC.

The CDR3 reads CASSSLDRVVCPNSPLHF. CDR3 DNA: TGTGCCAGCAGCTCTCTTGACAGGGTTGTTTGTCCTAATTCACCCCTCCACTTT. The rearrangement joins TRBV21-1 to TRBJ1-6; the D call TRBD1 from the table was never checked on the DNA. TRBV21-1 is a known pseudogene. CDR3 length: 18 amino acids.

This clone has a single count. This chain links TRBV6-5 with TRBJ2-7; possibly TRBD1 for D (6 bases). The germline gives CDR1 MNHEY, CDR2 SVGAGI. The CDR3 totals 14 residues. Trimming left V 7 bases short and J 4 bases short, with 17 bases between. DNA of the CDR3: TGTGCCAGCACCACAGGGATTAGTGGGTACGAGCAGTACTTC. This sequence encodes CASTTGISGYEQYF.

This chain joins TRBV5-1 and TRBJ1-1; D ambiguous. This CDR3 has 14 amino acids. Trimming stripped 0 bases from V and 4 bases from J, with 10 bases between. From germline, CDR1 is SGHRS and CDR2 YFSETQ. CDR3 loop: CASSLGPQATEAFF. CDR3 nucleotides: TGCGCCAGCAGCTTGGGTCCGCAGGCCACTGAAGCTTTCTTT.

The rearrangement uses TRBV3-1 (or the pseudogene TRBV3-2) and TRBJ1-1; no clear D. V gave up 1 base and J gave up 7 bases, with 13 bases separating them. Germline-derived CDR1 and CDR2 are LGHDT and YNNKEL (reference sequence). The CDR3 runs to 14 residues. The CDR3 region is CASSQGLLVGEAFF. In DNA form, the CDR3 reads TGTGCCAGCAGCCAAGGACTCTTGGTCGGTGAAGCTTTCTTT.

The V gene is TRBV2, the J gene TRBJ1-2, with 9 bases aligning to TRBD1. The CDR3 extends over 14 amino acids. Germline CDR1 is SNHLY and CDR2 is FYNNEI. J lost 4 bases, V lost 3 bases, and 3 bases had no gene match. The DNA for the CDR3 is TGTGCCAGCAGTGAGGGACAGGGCGTCTATGGCTACACCTTC. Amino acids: CASSEGQGVYGYTF.

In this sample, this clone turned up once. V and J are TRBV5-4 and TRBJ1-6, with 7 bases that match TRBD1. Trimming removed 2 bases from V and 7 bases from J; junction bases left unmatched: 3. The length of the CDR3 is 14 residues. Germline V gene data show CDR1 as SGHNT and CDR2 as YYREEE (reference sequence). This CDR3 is CASSFGQENSPLHF. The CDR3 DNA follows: TGTGCCAGCAGCTTCGGACAGGAGAATTCACCCCTCCACTTT.

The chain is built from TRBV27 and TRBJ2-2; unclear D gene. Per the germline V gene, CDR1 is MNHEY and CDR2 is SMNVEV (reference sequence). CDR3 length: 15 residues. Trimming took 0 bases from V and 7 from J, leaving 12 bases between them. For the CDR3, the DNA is TGTGCCAGCAGTTTATCCGTACTGAGGATCGGGGAGCTGTTTTTT. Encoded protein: CASSLSVLRIGELFF.

The CDR3 loop reads CASSFDRDRGRNEQFF. CDR3 sequence (DNA): TGTGCCAGCAGCTTTGACCGGGACAGGGGAAGAAATGAGCAGTTCTTC. The chain recombines TRBV11-3 with TRBJ2-1; 10 bases are shared with TRBD1. CDR1 and CDR2 (germline): SGHNT, YENEEA. J was trimmed by 7 bases and V by 3 bases; bases with no gene match: 9. There are 16 residues in the CDR3.

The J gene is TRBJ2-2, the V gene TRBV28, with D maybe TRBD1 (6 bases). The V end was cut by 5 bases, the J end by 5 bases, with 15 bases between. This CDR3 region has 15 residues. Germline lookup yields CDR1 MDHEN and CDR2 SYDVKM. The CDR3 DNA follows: TGTGCCAGCAGTATTTTCGGGACACCTACCGGGGAGCTGTTTTTT. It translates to CASSIFGTPTGELFF.

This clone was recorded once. CDR3 protein: CAWIRASGRETQYF. The CDR3 nucleotides are TGTGCCTGGATAAGGGCTAGCGGGAGAGAGACCCAGTACTTC. The rearrangement uses TRBV30 and TRBJ2-5; 10 nucleotides agree with TRBD2. Germline-derived CDR1 and CDR2 are GTSNPN and SVGIG (reference sequence). Unmatched junction bases numbered 6, after V lost 4 bases and J lost 4 bases. The length of the CDR3 is 14 residues.

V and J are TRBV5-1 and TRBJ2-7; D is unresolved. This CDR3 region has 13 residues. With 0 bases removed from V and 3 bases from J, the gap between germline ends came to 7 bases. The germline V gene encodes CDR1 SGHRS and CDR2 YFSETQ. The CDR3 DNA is TGCGCCAGCAGCTTGGAACAAAGCTACGAGCAGTACTTC. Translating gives CASSLEQSYEQYF. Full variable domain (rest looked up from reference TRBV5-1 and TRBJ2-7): KAGVTQTPRYLIKTRGQQVTLSCSPISGHRSVSWYQQTPGQGLQFLFEYFSETQRNKGNFPGRFSGRQFSNSRSEMNVSTLELGDSALYLCASSLEQSYEQYFGPGTRLTVT.

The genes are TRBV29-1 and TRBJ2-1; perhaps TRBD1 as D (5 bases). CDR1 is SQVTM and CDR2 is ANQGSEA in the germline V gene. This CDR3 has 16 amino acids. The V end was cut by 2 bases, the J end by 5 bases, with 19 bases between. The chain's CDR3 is CSVESAPTGFHNEQFF. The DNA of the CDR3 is TGCAGCGTTGAATCCGCACCAACAGGATTCCACAATGAGCAGTTCTTC.

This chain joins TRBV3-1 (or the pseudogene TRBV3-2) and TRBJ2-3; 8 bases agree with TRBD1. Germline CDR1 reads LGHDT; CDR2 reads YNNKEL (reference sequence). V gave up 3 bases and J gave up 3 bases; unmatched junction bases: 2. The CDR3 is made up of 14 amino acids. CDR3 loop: CASSHRGRTDTQYF. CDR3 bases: TGTGCCAGCAGCCACAGGGGGCGGACAGATACGCAGTATTTT.

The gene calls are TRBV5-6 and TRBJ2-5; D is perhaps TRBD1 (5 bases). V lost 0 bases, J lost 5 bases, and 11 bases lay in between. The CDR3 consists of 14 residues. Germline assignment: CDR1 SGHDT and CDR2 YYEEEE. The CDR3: CASSLGTGSETQYF. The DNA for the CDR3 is TGTGCCAGCAGCTTGGGAACAGGATCGGAGACCCAGTACTTC.

For the CDR3, the DNA is TGTGCCAGTAGTACAAGACTAGCGGGAGTTCACGAGCAGTACTTC. It yields the protein CASSTRLAGVHEQYF. The chain links TRBV19 to TRBJ2-7, with 12 bases identical to TRBD2. This CDR3 spans 15 amino acids. V dropped 4 bases and J dropped 5; count of bases not matched to a gene: 6. Germline V gene sequence: CDR1 LNHDA, CDR2 SQIVND (reference sequence).

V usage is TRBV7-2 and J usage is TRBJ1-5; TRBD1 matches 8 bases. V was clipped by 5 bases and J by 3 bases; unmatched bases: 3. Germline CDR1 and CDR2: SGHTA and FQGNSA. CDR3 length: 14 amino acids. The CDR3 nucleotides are TGTGCCAGCAGCCAGACAGGGGCCAATCAGCCCCAGCATTTT. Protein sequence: CASSQTGANQPQHF.

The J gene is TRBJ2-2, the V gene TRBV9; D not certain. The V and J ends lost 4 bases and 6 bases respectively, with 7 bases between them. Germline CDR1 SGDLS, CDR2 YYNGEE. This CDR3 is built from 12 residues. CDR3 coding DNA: TGTGCCAGCAGCACCTCAGCCGGGGAGCTGTTTTTT. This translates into CASSTSAGELFF.

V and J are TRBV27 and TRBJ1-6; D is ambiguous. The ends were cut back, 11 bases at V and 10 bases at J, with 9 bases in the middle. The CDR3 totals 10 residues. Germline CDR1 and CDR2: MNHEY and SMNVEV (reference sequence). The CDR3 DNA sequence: TGTGCCGCACGTGGCTCACCCCTCCACTTT. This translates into CAARGSPLHF.

The CDR3 DNA reads as TGTGCCTGGAGTCTGGACAGGGGTGAATCCTACGAGCAGTACTTC. Its protein is CAWSLDRGESYEQYF. The chain couples TRBV30 to TRBJ2-7; 9 bases line up with TRBD1. The CDR3 spans 15 residues. Per the germline V gene, CDR1 is GTSNPN and CDR2 is SVGIG (reference sequence). V was clipped by 2 bases and J by 1 base; unmatched bases: 6.

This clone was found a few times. The CDR3 bases are TGTGCCAGCAGTGGACAGGGGGTCTACGAGCAGTACTTC. Its protein product is CASSGQGVYEQYF. The gene calls are TRBV7-9 and TRBJ2-7; 10 bases are a match to TRBD1. This CDR3 spans 13 amino acids. CDR1 is SEHNR and CDR2 is FQNEAQ in the germline V gene (reference sequence). V trimming: 6 bases; J trimming: 3 bases; junction bases outside the gene matches: 2.

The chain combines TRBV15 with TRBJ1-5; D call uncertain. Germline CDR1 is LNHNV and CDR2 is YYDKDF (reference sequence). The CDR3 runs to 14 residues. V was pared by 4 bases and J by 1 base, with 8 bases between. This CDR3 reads CATSTGGSNQPQHF. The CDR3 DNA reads TGTGCCACCAGCACGGGTGGAAGCAATCAGCCCCAGCATTTT. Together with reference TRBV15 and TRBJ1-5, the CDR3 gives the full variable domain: DAMVIQNPRYQVTQFGKPVTLSCSQTLNHNVMYWYQQKSSQAPKLLFHYYDKDFNNEADTPDNFQSRRPNTSFCFLDIRSPGLGDTAMYLCATSTGGSNQPQHFGDGTRLSIL.

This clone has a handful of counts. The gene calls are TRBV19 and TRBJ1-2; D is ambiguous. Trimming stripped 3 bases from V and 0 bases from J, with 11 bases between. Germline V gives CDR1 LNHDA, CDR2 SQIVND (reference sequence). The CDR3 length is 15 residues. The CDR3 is CASSIPAGTNYGYTF. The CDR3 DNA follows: TGTGCCAGTAGTATTCCGGCAGGTACTAACTATGGCTACACCTTC.